This entry lists 19 T cell receptor beta chains sequenced from one sample in a study of graft-versus-host responses after intestinal transplantation. No antigen has been identified for these receptors. Clones were sequenced by immunoSEQ multiplex PCR, and TCRdb holds only the in-frame ones, with some missing. The sample lists under 45,000 clones; roughly 94% were seen once. The sample in question was unstimulated CD4+ T cells sorted from spleen or lymph node cells, obtained before transplant. The receptor set was obtained from a human donor who was the organ donor for an intestinal transplant.

This clone was recorded only once. The chain carries TRBV5-4 and TRBJ1-2; 7 bases line up with TRBD1. This CDR3 has 15 residues. J was trimmed by 4 bases and V by 4 bases; bases with no gene match: 10. The germline CDR1 and CDR2 sequences are SGHNT and YYREEE (reference sequence). DNA of the CDR3: TGTGCCAGCAGCCCCTCCGCCGACAGGGCCTATGGCTACACCTTC. Translating it yields CASSPSADRAYGYTF.

The chain links TRBV28 to TRBJ2-2; 9 nucleotides align to TRBD1. The CDR3 has 15 amino acids. Losses at the gene ends were 5 bases for V and 2 bases for J; bases not matched to a gene: 3. Germline V lookup: CDR1 MDHEN, CDR2 SYDVKM. CDR3 protein: CASSTGQGNTGELFF. The CDR3 DNA is TGTGCCAGCAGTACGGGACAGGGAAACACCGGGGAGCTGTTTTTT. Filled out from reference TRBV28 and TRBJ2-2, the complete variable domain reads DVKVTQSSRYLVKRTGEKVFLECVQDMDHENMFWYRQDPGLGLRLIYFSYDVKMKEKGDIPEGYSVSREKKERFSLILESASTNQTSMYLCASSTGQGNTGELFFGEGSRLTVL.

The chain is built from TRBV7-3 and TRBJ1-1; a weak D match, TRBD1 (6 bases). CDR1 and CDR2 (germline): SGHTA, FQGTGA. This CDR3 is built from 15 residues. Trimming shortened V by 7 bases and J by 0 bases, and 15 bases separated the two germline ends. CDR3 in amino acids: CASTLAGQLNTEAFF. Written as DNA, the CDR3 is TGTGCCAGCACGCTCGCAGGACAGTTGAACACTGAAGCTTTCTTT.

The genes are TRBV7-2 and TRBJ2-7; TRBD2 might be the D (7 bases). The germline CDR1 and CDR2 sequences are SGHTA and FQGNSA. The CDR3 has 19 residues. V lost 4 bases and J 4 bases, leaving 29 bases between the germline ends. The CDR3 region is CASSSPRGGGAPGAYEQYF. DNA for the CDR3: TGTGCCAGCAGCTCACCTAGAGGCGGGGGTGCCCCGGGGGCTTACGAGCAGTACTTC.

This chain uses TRBV10-3 with TRBJ2-5; 14 nucleotides align to TRBD2. Germline CDR1 ENHRY, CDR2 SYGVKD. The CDR3 totals 16 residues. V shed 2 bases and J 5 bases; nucleotides not matched to a gene: 4. CDR3 in DNA: TGTGCCATCAGTGAGGGACTAGCGGGGGGTAGGGAGACCCAGTACTTC. The encoded protein is CAISEGLAGGRETQYF.

This clone was seen just once. The chain couples TRBV6-5 to TRBJ1-2; 8 positions match TRBD1. The CDR3 length is 15 residues. Looked up from germline, CDR1 is MNHEY and CDR2 is SVGAGI. The trim removed 4 bases at V and 0 bases at J, leaving 4 bases unmatched. The CDR3 bases are TGTGCCAGCAGTTCCACAGGGGGAGCTAACTATGGCTACACCTTC. Translation gives CASSSTGGANYGYTF.

The chain is built from TRBV5-4 and TRBJ1-2; no definite D call. Trimming pared 6 bases from V and 5 bases from J, leaving 14 bases between. The CDR3 totals 13 residues. CDR1 is SGHNT and CDR2 is YYREEE in the germline V gene (reference sequence). DNA of the CDR3: TGTGCCAGCACCCCCCGGAACTCGTATGGCTACACCTTC. Protein: CASTPRNSYGYTF.

The rearrangement uses TRBV19 and TRBJ1-4; D is undetermined. Germline lookup yields CDR1 LNHDA and CDR2 SQIVND (reference sequence). CDR3 size: 15 residues. V lost 3 bases, J lost 8 bases, and 16 bases lay in between. CDR3 coding DNA: TGTGCCAGTAGTATGGGATTGGCAATATCCGAAAAACTGTTTTTT. Its translation is CASSMGLAISEKLFF.

This clone turned up a few times. The rearrangement joins TRBV18 to TRBJ1-3, with a weak D call TRBD1 (5 bases). The germline V gene has CDR1 KGHSH and CDR2 LQKENI. The CDR3 runs to 15 residues. V was shortened by 2 bases and J by 0 bases, with 8 bases between the two germline ends. The CDR3 DNA follows: TGTGCCAGCTCACCAGCGACAGCCTCTGGAAACACCATATATTTT. Amino acid sequence: CASSPATASGNTIYF.

The chain couples TRBV5-1 to TRBJ1-2, with a tentative D call TRBD1 (5 bases). The V end was cut by 0 bases, the J end by 8 bases, with 11 bases between. The germline CDR1 and CDR2 sequences are SGHRS and YFSETQ. The CDR3 loop spans 13 amino acids. The CDR3 is CASSLGSGDGYTF. The CDR3 DNA follows: TGCGCCAGCAGCTTGGGATCCGGGGACGGCTACACCTTC.

V gene TRBV6-1 combines with J gene TRBJ1-2; D unclear. Germline CDR1 MNHNS, CDR2 SASEGT. Between the trimmed V and J ends, which lost 0 bases and 7 bases, there was a span of 6 bases. The CDR3 is 12 residues long. The CDR3 DNA is TGTGCCAGCAGTGAAGCAGTTCCTGGCTACACCTTC. It translates to CASSEAVPGYTF.

The chain uses TRBV5-4 and TRBJ2-7; 8 bases match TRBD2. This CDR3 comprises 13 residues. V was pared by 4 bases and J by 1 base, with 1 base of the junction left unmatched. Germline V lookup: CDR1 SGHNT, CDR2 YYREEE (reference sequence). CDR3 protein: CASSQRGSYEQYF. In nucleotides, the CDR3 is TGTGCCAGCAGCCAGCGGGGGTCCTACGAGCAGTACTTC.

The chain links TRBV7-2 to TRBJ2-1, with 8 bases identical to TRBD2. There are 16 residues in the CDR3. Germline V gene lookup returns CDR1 SGHTA and CDR2 FQGNSA. V shed 3 bases, J shed 0 bases, and the junction held 4 bases outside the gene matches. The chain's CDR3 is CASSLALAGSYNEQFF. The CDR3 coding sequence is TGTGCCAGCAGCTTGGCGCTAGCGGGCTCCTACAATGAGCAGTTCTTC.

V and J are TRBV6-1 and TRBJ1-2; perhaps TRBD1 as D (6 bases). The CDR3 extends over 13 amino acids. Germline V lookup: CDR1 MNHNS, CDR2 SASEGT. V lost 3 bases and J 5 bases, leaving 10 bases between the germline ends. CDR3 residues: CASSDQGRYGYTF. CDR3 in DNA: TGTGCCAGCAGTGATCAGGGGAGGTATGGCTACACCTTC.

The rearrangement joins TRBV15 to TRBJ1-2; D remains unclear. Germline CDR1 and CDR2: LNHNV and YYDKDF (reference sequence). Trimming removed 4 bases from V and 0 bases from J, with 6 bases in between. This CDR3 contains 13 residues. The CDR3, as DNA: TGTGCCACCAGCAACAGAGCTAACTATGGCTACACCTTC. Protein sequence: CATSNRANYGYTF.

J is TRBJ1-4 and V is TRBV2, with D perhaps matching TRBD1 (5 bases). The germline V gene encodes CDR1 SNHLY and CDR2 FYNNEI. The CDR3 totals 16 residues. Between the trimmed V and J ends, which lost 1 base and 1 base, there was a span of 10 bases. The CDR3 DNA reads as TGTGCCAGCAGTGAAGTCCGGGGGGGAACTAATGAAAAACTGTTTTTT. Translation gives CASSEVRGGTNEKLFF.

CDR3 region: CASSSTGRLNTEAFF. CDR3 DNA sequence: TGTGCCAGCAGCTCCACGGGACGCTTGAACACTGAAGCTTTCTTT. V usage is TRBV6-1 and J usage is TRBJ1-1, with a weak D call TRBD1 (5 bases). CDR1 and CDR2 from the germline V gene are MNHNS and SASEGT. This CDR3 has 15 amino acids. V was clipped by 6 bases and J by 0 bases, with 14 bases between them.

The chain carries TRBV11-2 and TRBJ2-1; 10 nucleotides match TRBD2. V lost 1 base to trimming and J lost 4 bases; unmatched junction nucleotides: 1. CDR3 length: 15 amino acids. The V gene's germline CDR1 is SGHAT and CDR2 FQNNGV. The CDR3 spells CASSLGSGGYNEQFF. The CDR3 DNA reads TGTGCCAGCAGCTTAGGTAGCGGGGGGTACAATGAGCAGTTCTTC.

V usage is TRBV7-9 and J usage is TRBJ2-7; unclear D gene. The V end lost 2 bases, the J end lost 3 bases, and 11 bases lay between the germline ends. Germline lookup yields CDR1 SEHNR and CDR2 FQNEAQ (reference sequence). CDR3 size: 14 residues. The CDR3 DNA follows: TGTGCCAGCAGCTTAAGCGAGCCTAACTACGAGCAGTACTTC. Translation: CASSLSEPNYEQYF.